This TCR beta chain was sequenced during a study of technical replicates of blood from several donors. About this clone itself: In the same sample, other DNA sequences code for this CDR3.

The germline V gene encodes CDR1 SGHDN and CDR2 FVKESK. This CDR3 is 15 amino acids long. The V and J ends lost 4 bases and 2 bases respectively, with 9 bases between them. Measured with immunoSEQ multiplex PCR; TCRdb has only the in-frame clones, and not every one. Of around 80,000 clones listed, about 98% are singletons. Sequencing was carried out using T cells isolated from PBMCs. V usage is TRBV14 and J usage is TRBJ2-6; D might be TRBD1 (6 bases). The TCR comes from a human donor in good health. The CDR3 nucleotides read TGTGCCAGCAGCCTACAGGGTCCTGGGGCCAACGTCCTGACTTTC. This codes for CASSLQGPGANVLTF.